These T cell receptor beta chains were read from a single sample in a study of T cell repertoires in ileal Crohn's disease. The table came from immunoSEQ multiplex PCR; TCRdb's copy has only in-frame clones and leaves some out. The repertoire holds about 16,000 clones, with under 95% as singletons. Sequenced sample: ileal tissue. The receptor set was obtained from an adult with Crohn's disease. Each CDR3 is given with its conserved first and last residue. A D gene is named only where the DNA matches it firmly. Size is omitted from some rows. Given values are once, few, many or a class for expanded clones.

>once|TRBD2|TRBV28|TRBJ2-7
TGTGCCAGCAGTGTAGCCTGGACTAGCGGGGAGGTCTACGAGCAGTACTTC
CASSVAWTSGEVYEQYF
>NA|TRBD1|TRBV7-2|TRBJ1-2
TGTGCCAGCAGCTTATCGGGACAGCCATATGGCTACACCTTC
CASSLSGQPYGYTF
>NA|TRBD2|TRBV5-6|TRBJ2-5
TGTGCCAGCAGCTTGATTAGCGGGGAAGAGACCCAGTACTTC
CASSLISGEETQYF
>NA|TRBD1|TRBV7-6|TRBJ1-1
TGTGCCAGCAGCCTGGACAGGGGGGGAAACACTGAAGCTTTCTTT
CASSLDRGGNTEAFF
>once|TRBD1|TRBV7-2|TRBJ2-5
TGTGCCAGCAGCTTATCAGGGACAGGGGCGATCCAGACCCAGTACTTC
CASSLSGTGAIQTQYF
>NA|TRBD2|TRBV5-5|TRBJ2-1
TGTGCCAGCAGCTTGTCGGGTAGCGGGGACAATGAGCAGTTCTTC
CASSLSGSGDNEQFF
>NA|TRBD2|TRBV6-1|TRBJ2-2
TGTGCCAGCAGTGGCCTAGCGGGGGGCGGGGCCGGGGAGCTGTTTTTT
CASSGLAGGGAGELFF
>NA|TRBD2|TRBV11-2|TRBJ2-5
TGTGCCAGCAGCAAGAGCGGGGGGGCCATAGAGACCCAGTACTTC
CASSKSGGAIETQYF
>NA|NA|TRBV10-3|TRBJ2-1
TGTGCCATCAGTGACGGAGCGGTATACAATGAGCAGTTCTTC
CAISDGAVYNEQFF
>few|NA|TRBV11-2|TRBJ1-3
TGTGCCAGCAGCTTAGTTGGACAGATCTCTGGAAACACCATATATTTT
CASSLVGQISGNTIYF
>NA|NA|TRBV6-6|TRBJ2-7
TGTGCCAGCAGGACCTTGGGCGGGCAGTACTTC
CASRTLGGQYF
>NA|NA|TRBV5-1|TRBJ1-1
TGCGCCAGCAGGGACAGCATGAAACGAAACACTGAAGCTTTCTTT
CASRDSMKRNTEAFF
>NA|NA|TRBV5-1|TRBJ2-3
TGCGCCAGCAGCGGGGGGGCATCCCTCACAGATACGCAGTATTTT
CASSGGASLTDTQYF
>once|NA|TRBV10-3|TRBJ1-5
TGTGCCATCAGTGAACAAAGCATTAGCAATCAGCCCCAGCATTTT
CAISEQSISNQPQHF
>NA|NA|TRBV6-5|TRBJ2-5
TGTGCCAGTAATACCGGGACCTATGGGACCCAGTACTTC
CASNTGTYGTQYF
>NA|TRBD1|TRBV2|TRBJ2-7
TGTGCCAGCAGTCCGGACAGGGGGCGCGGCGAGCAGTACTTC
CASSPDRGRGEQYF
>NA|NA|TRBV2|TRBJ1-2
TGTGCCAGCAGCGCTTCTGGACCTTACCAACCCTATGGCTACACCTTC
CASSASGPYQPYGYTF
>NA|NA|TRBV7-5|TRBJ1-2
TGTGTCAGAAGCTTAGTCCGACGGACGAACTATGGCTACACCTTC
CVRSLVRRTNYGYTF
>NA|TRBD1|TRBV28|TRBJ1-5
TGTGCCAGCCGGACAGGGGGGGACCATCAGCCCCAGCATTTT
CASRTGGDHQPQHF
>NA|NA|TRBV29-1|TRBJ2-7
TGCAGCGTTGCACCTCGGGGACCTTCTTACGAGCAGTACTTC
CSVAPRGPSYEQYF
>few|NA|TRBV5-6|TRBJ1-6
TGTGCCAGCAGCTTTGGTAGTGGGGGACCCCTAGGCTCACCCCTCCACTTT
CASSFGSGGPLGSPLHF
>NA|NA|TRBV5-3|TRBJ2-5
TGTGCCAGAAGCTCCCCATTCCTGGGGGGGGGCAGGGAGACCCAGTACTTC
CARSSPFLGGGRETQYF